The present T cell receptor beta chain was sequenced within a study of shared clonotypes between healthy human individuals. Study-wide findings and caveats: Generation of non-shared clonotypes was less probable than generation of clonotypes shared by all four donors. It was expected that sequencing depth would affect clonotype sharing among donors.

Deep-level settings were used for running the assay. Profiling relied on immunoSEQ multiplex PCR, and the TCRdb table lists in-frame clones only, not all of them. The data show some 2.1 million clones, 95% seen once. In its sample, this clone was seen once. Its antigen is unidentified. Trimming took 1 base from V and 2 from J; bases not matched to a gene: 8. Germline loops: CDR1 SGHRS, CDR2 YFSETQ. The CDR3 has 17 amino acids. This sequence originates from a man aged 18 to 35 in good health. Material: naive CD4+ T cells sorted from blood. As to subset: CD45RA+ positively selected. J is TRBJ2-5 and V is TRBV5-1; TRBD2 matches 10 bases. The CDR3: CASSLPLTSGLQETQYF. The CDR3 DNA reads as TGCGCCAGCAGCTTGCCTCTGACTAGCGGGCTACAAGAGACCCAGTACTTC.